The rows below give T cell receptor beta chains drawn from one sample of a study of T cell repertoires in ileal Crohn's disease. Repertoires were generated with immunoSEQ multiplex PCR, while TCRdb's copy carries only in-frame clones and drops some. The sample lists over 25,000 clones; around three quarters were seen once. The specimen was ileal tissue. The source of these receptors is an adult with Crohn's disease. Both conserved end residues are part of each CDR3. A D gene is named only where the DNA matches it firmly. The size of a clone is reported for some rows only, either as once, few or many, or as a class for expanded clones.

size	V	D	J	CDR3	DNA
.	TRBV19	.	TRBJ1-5	CASSIYCQPQHF	TGTGCCAGTAGTATTTATTGTCAGCCCCAGCATTTT
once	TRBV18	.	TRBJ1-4	CASSPGEEKLFF	TGTGCCAGCTCACCCGGGGAGGAAAAACTGTTTTTT
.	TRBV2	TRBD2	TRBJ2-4	CASSEEGRGGGNIQYF	TGTGCCAGCAGTGAAGAAGGGCGGGGGGGCGGAAACATTCAGTACTTC
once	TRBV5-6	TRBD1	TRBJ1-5	CASSFGRGVNNQPQHF	TGTGCCAGCAGCTTCGGCAGGGGGGTGAACAATCAGCCCCAGCATTTT
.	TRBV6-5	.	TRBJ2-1	CASSQPGPGVNEQFF	TGTGCCAGTAGCCAGCCAGGGCCGGGAGTAAATGAGCAGTTCTTC
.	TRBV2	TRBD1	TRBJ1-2	CASSERDRGNYGYTF	TGTGCCAGCAGTGAAAGGGACAGGGGGAACTATGGCTACACCTTC
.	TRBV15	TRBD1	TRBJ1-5	CATSMNRGPQHF	TGTGCCACCAGCATGAACAGGGGGCCCCAGCATTTT
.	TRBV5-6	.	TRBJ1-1	CASSLQGTLYTEAFF	TGTGCCAGCAGCTTACAGGGAACCTTATACACTGAAGCTTTCTTT
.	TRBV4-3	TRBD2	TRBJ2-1	CASGLAGGHEQFF	TGCGCCAGCGGACTAGCGGGAGGGCATGAGCAGTTCTTC
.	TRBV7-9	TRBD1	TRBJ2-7	CASSLRGHGGQGYYEQYF	TGTGCCAGCAGCTTAAGGGGCCATGGGGGACAGGGCTATTACGAGCAGTACTTC
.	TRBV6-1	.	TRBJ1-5	CASNPAASNQPQHF	TGTGCCAGCAACCCGGCGGCTAGCAATCAGCCCCAGCATTTT
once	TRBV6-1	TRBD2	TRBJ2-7	CANKASGPQSYEQYF	TGTGCCAACAAGGCTAGCGGACCCCAGTCGTACGAGCAGTACTTC
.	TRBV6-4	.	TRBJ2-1	CASSAKAGNEQFF	TGTGCCAGCAGTGCGAAAGCCGGCAATGAGCAGTTCTTC